A single sample gave rise to the 13 T cell receptor beta chains below, sequenced in a study of CD8+ T cells in alopecia areata. The authors extracted RNA and reverse transcribed it into cDNA as the sequencing template. Repertoires were generated with immunoSEQ multiplex PCR, while TCRdb's copy carries only in-frame clones and drops some. The table lists under 70,000 clones, about 96% of them singletons. Sequencing was performed on CD8+ T cells sorted from blood, taken at week 0. The receptor source for this set is a human donor with alopecia areata.

V is TRBV29-1 and J is TRBJ2-5; possibly TRBD1 for D (6 bases). The CDR3 extends over 15 amino acids. The V gene lost 7 bases and the J gene lost 3 bases, with 21 bases spanning the gap. Germline V CDR1 and CDR2: SQVTM, ANQGSEA. CDR3 sequence: CSAATGKRSEETQYF. The DNA of the CDR3 is TGCAGCGCAGCAACAGGGAAGAGGTCGGAAGAGACCCAGTACTTC.

This chain joins TRBV4-1 and TRBJ2-5; 7 nucleotides agree with TRBD2. Germline-derived CDR1 and CDR2 are MGHRA and YSYEKL. J was trimmed by 2 bases and V by 3 bases; bases with no gene match: 6. CDR3 length: 15 amino acids. DNA for the CDR3: TGCGCCAGCAGCCAGTGGGGAGGGATACAAGAGACCCAGTACTTC. This codes for CASSQWGGIQETQYF.

The genes are TRBV29-1 and TRBJ2-7; D is possibly TRBD1 or TRBD2 (5 bases each). This CDR3 has 13 amino acids. V was cut by 4 bases and J by 1 base, with 11 bases left in between. The germline gives CDR1 SQVTM, CDR2 ANQGSEA. The CDR3 loop is CSVAGTASYEQYF. CDR3 DNA sequence: TGCAGCGTTGCTGGGACGGCATCCTACGAGCAGTACTTC.

The chain links TRBV29-1 to TRBJ2-1; maybe TRBD2 (5 bases). The CDR3 totals 14 residues. The V end lost 6 bases, the J end lost 0 bases, and 12 bases lay between the germline ends. CDR1 and CDR2 from the germline V gene are SQVTM and ANQGSEA. DNA for the CDR3: TGCAGCGTAGAAACTAGGGCCTCCTACAATGAGCAGTTCTTC. Translated, it gives CSVETRASYNEQFF.

The genes are TRBV27 and TRBJ2-7; D perhaps matches TRBD2 (5 bases). Trimming took off 0 bases at V and 3 bases at J, with 12 bases between the two ends. Germline assignment: CDR1 MNHEY and CDR2 SMNVEV (reference sequence). This CDR3 spans 15 amino acids. The DNA for the CDR3 is TGTGCCAGCAGTTTATCTTACACGGGGAACTACGAGCAGTACTTC. It yields the protein CASSLSYTGNYEQYF.

In its sample, this clone was seen once. J is TRBJ1-2 and V is TRBV7-9; D gene uncertain. The CDR3 has 16 amino acids. V was shortened by 5 bases and J by 0 bases, with 16 bases between the two germline ends. Germline V lookup: CDR1 SEHNR, CDR2 FQNEAQ (reference sequence). CDR3 DNA: TGTGCCAGCAGCGCAAGTTCGGCCGCCGCTAACTATGGCTACACCTTC. It specifies CASSASSAAANYGYTF.

The chain combines TRBV10-3 with TRBJ2-5; 10 positions match TRBD2. The junction had 5 bases not matched to a gene; V was cut back by 4 bases and J by 0 bases. The CDR3 contains 16 residues. Germline assignment: CDR1 ENHRY and CDR2 SYGVKD. The CDR3 is CAISALAGTHQETQYF. CDR3 bases: TGTGCCATCAGTGCACTAGCGGGGACCCACCAAGAGACCCAGTACTTC.

CDR3 in DNA: TGCGCCAGCAGTCAGATCAAACAGGGAAAGGCGAGTGGCTACACCTTC. Translated, it gives CASSQIKQGKASGYTF. The V and J genes are TRBV4-3 and TRBJ1-2; maybe TRBD1 (6 bases). CDR3 length equals 16 residues. V shed 6 bases and J shed 7 bases, with 24 bases lying between them. Looked up from germline, CDR1 is LGHNA and CDR2 is YSLEER.

V and J are TRBV4-2 and TRBJ2-7; D remains unclear. The CDR3 length is 16 residues. Germline V CDR1 and CDR2: LGHNA, YNFKEQ. V lost 0 bases and J lost 0, with 12 bases in between. The CDR3 nucleotides are TGTGCCAGCAGCCAAGATCCTGGCAGACCCTCCTACGAGCAGTACTTC. This sequence encodes CASSQDPGRPSYEQYF.

V gene TRBV6-5 combines with J gene TRBJ2-2; 12 bases are shared with TRBD2. The germline CDR1 and CDR2 sequences are MNHEY and SVGAGI. CDR3 length: 15 amino acids. V lost 5 bases to trimming and J lost 8 bases; unmatched junction nucleotides: 6. The CDR3 nucleotides are TGTGCCAGCAGTCTTGGACTAGCGGGGCGAGGGGAGCTGTTTTTT. This translates into CASSLGLAGRGELFF.

The chain joins TRBV23-1 to TRBJ2-7; 9 nucleotides match TRBD2. TRBV23-1 is an ORF; its function is uncertain. The CDR3 has 16 amino acids. V was clipped by 0 bases and J by 2 bases; unmatched bases: 5. CDR3 in amino acids: CASSQSNVAGAYEQYF. For the CDR3, the DNA is TGCGCCAGCAGTCAATCGAATGTAGCGGGGGCCTACGAGCAGTACTTC.

The V gene is TRBV6-6, the J gene TRBJ1-1, with 8 positions matching TRBD1. V dropped 7 bases and J dropped 5; count of bases not matched to a gene: 12. This CDR3 has 15 residues. The germline CDR1 and CDR2 sequences are MNHNY and SVGAGI (reference sequence). The CDR3 region is CASTKTQGALTEAFF. For the CDR3, the DNA is TGTGCCAGCACCAAAACTCAGGGGGCATTAACTGAAGCTTTCTTT.

The V gene is TRBV19, the J gene TRBJ2-7, with D perhaps TRBD1 or TRBD2 (5 bases each). Germline CDR1 reads LNHDA; CDR2 reads SQIVND (reference sequence). The CDR3 covers 15 residues. With 5 bases removed from V and 6 bases from J, the gap between germline ends came to 20 bases. Here the CDR3 DNA reads TGTGCCAGTAGTTACGGGGACGGCTCTCCCGCCGAGCAGTACTTC. This sequence encodes CASSYGDGSPAEQYF. Using reference TRBV19 and TRBJ2-7 for the parts outside the CDR3, the full variable domain is DGGITQSPKYLFRKEGQNVTLSCEQNLNHDAMYWYRQDPGQGLRLIYYSQIVNDFQKGDIAEGYSVSREKKESFPLTVTSAQKNPTAFYLCASSYGDGSPAEQYFGPGTRLTVT.